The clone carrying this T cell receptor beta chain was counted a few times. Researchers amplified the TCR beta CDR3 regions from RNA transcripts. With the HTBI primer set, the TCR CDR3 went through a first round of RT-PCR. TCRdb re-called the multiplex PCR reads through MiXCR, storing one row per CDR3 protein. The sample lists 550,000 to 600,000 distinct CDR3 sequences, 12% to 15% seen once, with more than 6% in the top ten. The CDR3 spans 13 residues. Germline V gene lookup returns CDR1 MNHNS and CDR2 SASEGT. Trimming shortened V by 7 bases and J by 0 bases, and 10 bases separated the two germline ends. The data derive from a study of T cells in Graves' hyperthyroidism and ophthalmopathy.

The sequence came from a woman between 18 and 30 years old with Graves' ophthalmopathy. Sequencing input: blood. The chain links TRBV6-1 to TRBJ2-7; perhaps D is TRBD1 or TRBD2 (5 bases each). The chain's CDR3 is CASTSGRSYEQYF. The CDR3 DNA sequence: TGTGCCAGCACCTCGGGACGCTCCTACGAGCAGTACTTC.